Each of the 9 T cell receptor beta chains below was sequenced from the same sample in a study of persistence of HIV-infected CD4 T cells. The libraries were made with immunoSEQ version 4 in survey mode. Profiled with immunoSEQ multiplex PCR; TCRdb holds only in-frame clones, not every one. The sample gives under 50,000 clones, roughly nine tenths of which show up once; under 2% is in the top ten. Cells were stimulated nonspecifically with anti-CD3/anti-CD28 magnetic beads. Sorting of responding CD4+ T cells relied on upregulated CD40 ligand together with CD69. Which antigens these TCRs recognize remains unknown. Sample: CD4+ T cells sorted from PBMCs after approximately 20-hour stimulation, taken from a patient who received antiretroviral therapy. The receptors were sampled from an adult man with HIV who was CMV-seropositive.

The J gene is TRBJ1-2, the V gene TRBV7-8; 8 nucleotides agree with TRBD1. J gave up 3 bases and V 2 bases, and 5 bases lay outside the gene matches. The germline V gene has CDR1 SGHVS and CDR2 FQNEAQ. This CDR3 has 15 amino acids. The CDR3 nucleotides read TGTGCCAGCAGCTTATACGGACAGGGCGACTATGGCTACACCTTC. Amino acid sequence: CASSLYGQGDYGYTF.

V and J are TRBV7-9 and TRBJ2-3, with D perhaps assigned TRBD1 or TRBD2 (5 bases each). The V gene's germline CDR1 is SEHNR and CDR2 FQNEAQ (reference sequence). V shed 0 bases and J shed 1 base, with 11 bases lying between them. This CDR3 is built from 16 residues. CDR3 sequence (DNA): TGTGCCAGCAGCTTAGCCCGGGGCTCGGGCACAGATACGCAGTATTTT. Its protein is CASSLARGSGTDTQYF.

The chain recombines TRBV5-1 with TRBJ2-3; D may correspond to TRBD1 or TRBD2 (5 bases each). Germline V gene data show CDR1 as SGHRS and CDR2 as YFSETQ. The germline V and J ends were trimmed by 0 bases and 1 base, with 15 bases remaining between them. This CDR3 is 17 amino acids long. The DNA for the CDR3 is TGCGCCAGCAGCTTGGAGCAAAGACTGGGACGCACAGATACGCAGTATTTT. Protein sequence: CASSLEQRLGRTDTQYF.

The table lists this clone with a count of one. The chain uses TRBV28 and TRBJ1-6; possibly TRBD1 for D (5 bases). The CDR3 consists of 16 residues. V lost 4 bases and J lost 8, with 18 bases in between. Germline CDR1 MDHEN, CDR2 SYDVKM. The CDR3 DNA reads TGTGCCAGCAGTTCCGACCCCGGAAGGGGAGATTCACCCCTCCACTTT. This sequence encodes CASSSDPGRGDSPLHF.

This clone was seen a single time. The chain uses TRBV18 and TRBJ2-3; 8 bases line up with TRBD2. Germline V lookup: CDR1 KGHSH, CDR2 LQKENI. The junction had 6 bases not matched to a gene; V was cut back by 6 bases and J by 4 bases. The CDR3 extends over 14 amino acids. CDR3 protein: CASSWGSGADTQYF. CDR3 in DNA: TGTGCCAGCTCTTGGGGTAGCGGGGCAGATACGCAGTATTTT.

CDR3 residues: CATSRGLTGRSSYEQYF. CDR3 DNA sequence: TGTGCCACCAGCAGAGGGTTGACAGGCCGAAGCTCCTACGAGCAGTACTTC. This chain uses TRBV15 with TRBJ2-7, with a possible D match to TRBD1 (6 bases). Germline values: CDR1 LNHNV, CDR2 YYDKDF (reference sequence). With 1 base removed from V and 0 bases from J, the gap between germline ends came to 16 bases. This CDR3 spans 17 amino acids.

The rearrangement uses TRBV28 and TRBJ2-7, with 9 bases lining up with TRBD1. Trimming removed 5 bases from V and 4 bases from J; junction bases left unmatched: 9. Germline V gene data show CDR1 as MDHEN and CDR2 as SYDVKM. The CDR3 is 15 residues long. The CDR3 bases are TGTGCCAGCAGTGCCCCACAGGGGGCTTGGTACGAGCAGTACTTC. Residues: CASSAPQGAWYEQYF.

This chain uses TRBV6-5 with TRBJ2-2, with TRBD2 matching 9 bases. CDR1 and CDR2 from the germline V gene are MNHEY and SVGAGI. The trim removed 6 bases at V and 6 bases at J, leaving 8 bases unmatched. CDR3 length equals 15 residues. CDR3 residues: CASSRGQRGAGELFF. The CDR3 nucleotides are TGTGCCAGCAGCCGGGGACAGCGGGGGGCCGGGGAGCTGTTTTTT.

The gene calls are TRBV30 and TRBJ1-6; D not resolved. V was shortened by 3 bases and J by 7 bases, with 10 bases between the two germline ends. Per the germline V gene, CDR1 is GTSNPN and CDR2 is SVGIG (reference sequence). CDR3 length: 13 residues. The CDR3 DNA is TGTGCCTGGAGGAGCCCTGGGAATTCACCCCTCCACTTT. As protein: CAWRSPGNSPLHF. The full variable domain, in which reference TRBV30 and TRBJ1-6 provide the parts outside the CDR3, is SQTIHQWPATLVQPVGSPLSLECTVEGTSNPNLYWYRQAAGRGLQLLFYSVGIGQISSEVPQNLSASRPQDRQFILSSKKLLLSDSGFYLCAWRSPGNSPLHFGNGTRLTVT.